The 13 T cell receptor beta chains reported below all come from one sample, sequenced in a study of regulatory T cells in long-lasting Graves disease. Through Arm-PCR of CDR3 regions and iRepertoire HTBI primers, TCR beta libraries were built. TCRdb re-derived calls from the multiplex PCR reads in MiXCR, one entry per CDR3 protein. The data contain 550,000 to 650,000 distinct CDR3 sequences, about 16% of them seen just once; the ten biggest clones take up 12%. The time point is: newly diagnosed GD, antithyroid drugs for less than 3 months. Isolated PBMC RNA provided the starting material for the TCR library. These data were also reused for a study on T cells in Graves' hyperthyroidism and ophthalmopathy.

Sequencing used peripheral blood mononuclear cells (PBMCs), obtained at new diagnosis, from a patient treated with antithyroid drugs. Every receptor here comes from a man aged 18 to 35 with Graves disease.

The chain employs TRBV19 and TRBJ1-5, with 7 bases fitting TRBD1. V lost 3 bases to trimming and J lost 5 bases; unmatched junction nucleotides: 7. The CDR3 has 15 residues. Germline assignment: CDR1 LNHDA and CDR2 SQIVND (reference sequence). The DNA of the CDR3 is TGTGCCAGTAGTATCCGGAGCAGGGGGGATCAGCCCCAGCATTTT. Translating gives CASSIRSRGDQPQHF.

V gene TRBV3-1 combines with J gene TRBJ2-7; a possible D gene is TRBD2 (5 bases). The CDR3 is 15 amino acids. Per the germline V gene, CDR1 is LGHDT and CDR2 is YNNKEL (reference sequence). V lost 0 bases to trimming and J lost 5 bases, with 14 bases between them. Here the CDR3 DNA reads TGTGCCAGCAGCCAAGATTTCGGGGTTGACAACGAGCAGTACTTC. Translated: CASSQDFGVDNEQYF.

This clonotype was recorded at least ten times. The V gene is TRBV28, the J gene TRBJ2-7; D unresolved. V lost 3 bases and J 5 bases, leaving 17 bases between the germline ends. The germline CDR1 and CDR2 sequences are MDHEN and SYDVKM. CDR3 length equals 15 residues. CDR3 nucleotide sequence: TGTGCCAGCAGTTTTCTGGTGAGGCTTTCCCACGAGCAGTACTTC. Its protein is CASSFLVRLSHEQYF. Together with reference TRBV28 and TRBJ2-7, the CDR3 gives the full variable domain: DVKVTQSSRYLVKRTGEKVFLECVQDMDHENMFWYRQDPGLGLRLIYFSYDVKMKEKGDIPEGYSVSREKKERFSLILESASTNQTSMYLCASSFLVRLSHEQYFGPGTRLTVT.

This clonotype was detected a few times. This chain links TRBV6-1 with TRBJ2-2; TRBD1 matches 7 bases. V lost 10 bases to trimming and J lost 1 base; unmatched junction nucleotides: 6. Germline V gene sequence: CDR1 MNHNS, CDR2 SASEGT. The length of the CDR3 is 14 residues. The CDR3 DNA reads TGTGCCACCATTGGGACAGTGAACACCGGGGAGCTGTTTTTT. It codes for CATIGTVNTGELFF.

The sample holds a few counts of this clonotype. V and J are TRBV10-3 and TRBJ2-1; no reliable D call. The CDR3 loop spans 14 amino acids. Trimming took off 3 bases at V and 13 bases at J, with 19 bases between the two ends. Germline V gene lookup returns CDR1 ENHRY and CDR2 SYGVKD. CDR3: CAISEGDAELRQFF. The CDR3 DNA is TGTGCCATCAGTGAAGGAGACGCGGAGTTAAGACAGTTCTTC.

Details on this clonotype: A read error is possible here, since a much larger clone lies one base away. The rearrangement uses TRBV28 and TRBJ2-5; D may be TRBD2 (6 bases). Germline assignment: CDR1 MDHEN and CDR2 SYDVKM. The CDR3 consists of 14 residues. Trimming took off 2 bases at V and 10 bases at J, with 17 bases between the two ends. CDR3 sequence (DNA): TGTGCCAGCAGTTTAGGGGACTCATGGGCGGACCAGTACTTC. Its translation is CASSLGDSWADQYF.

The rearrangement uses TRBV6-1 and TRBJ2-1; D might be TRBD1 (6 bases). Between the trimmed V and J ends, which lost 5 bases and 10 bases, there was a span of 18 bases. Germline CDR1 reads MNHNS; CDR2 reads SASEGT. This CDR3 spans 14 amino acids. The CDR3 DNA reads as TGTGCCAGCAGTCCGGCCGGGACATACAGCGAGCAGTTCTTC. Translated, it gives CASSPAGTYSEQFF.

This clonotype was seen a few times. The V gene is TRBV14, the J gene TRBJ2-5; a possible D gene is TRBD2 (5 bases). The CDR3 has 12 amino acids. With 3 bases removed from V and 6 bases from J, the gap between germline ends came to 8 bases. CDR1 and CDR2 (germline): SGHDN, FVKESK. CDR3 sequence reads: CASSQGRQTQYF. The CDR3 DNA reads as TGTGCCAGCAGCCAGGGGAGACAGACCCAGTACTTC. Drawing the rest from reference TRBV14 and TRBJ2-5, the complete variable domain is EAGVTQFPSHSVIEKGQTVTLRCDPISGHDNLYWYRRVMGKEIKFLLHFVKESKQDESGMPNNRFLAERTGGTYSTLKVQPAELEDSGVYFCASSQGRQTQYFGPGTRLLVL.

This clonotype was observed many times. V and J are TRBV20-1 and TRBJ2-7; D perhaps matches TRBD1 (5 bases). Germline CDR1 is DFQATT and CDR2 is SNEGSKA (reference sequence). The germline V and J ends were trimmed by 4 bases and 5 bases, with 24 bases remaining between them. The CDR3 totals 16 residues. CDR3 protein: CSAICEWGAGCNEQYF. The CDR3 DNA reads TGCAGTGCTATATGTGAATGGGGCGCAGGCTGCAACGAGCAGTACTTC.

The rearrangement joins TRBV5-6 to TRBJ1-1; perhaps TRBD1 as D (6 bases). The CDR3 contains 13 residues. Germline values: CDR1 SGHDT, CDR2 YYEEEE. The ends were cut back, 5 bases at V and 2 bases at J, with 10 bases in the middle. CDR3 DNA: TGTGCCAGCAGTTGGACAGCTAACACTGAAGCTTTCTTT. Its translation: CASSWTANTEAFF.

The chain joins TRBV13 to TRBJ2-7, with TRBD2 identical over 13 bases. Germline CDR1 PRHDT, CDR2 FYEKMQ (reference sequence). The V segment lost 4 bases and the J segment 2 bases; nucleotides outside the gene matches: 8. The CDR3 extends over 17 amino acids. CDR3 sequence (DNA): TGTGCCAGCAGCTGGGGACTAGCGGGAAGGACCCCCTACGAGCAGTACTTC. Its translation is CASSWGLAGRTPYEQYF. The variable domain in full, with the rest retrieved from reference TRBV13 and TRBJ2-7, is AAGVIQSPRHLIKEKRETATLKCYPIPRHDTVYWYQQGPGQDPQFLISFYEKMQSDKGSIPDRFSAQQFSDYHSELNMSSLELGDSALYFCASSWGLAGRTPYEQYFGPGTRLTVT.

V gene TRBV5-1 combines with J gene TRBJ2-5; 11 bases line up with TRBD2. Per the germline V gene, CDR1 is SGHRS and CDR2 is YFSETQ. V shed 1 base and J 3 bases; nucleotides not matched to a gene: 5. The CDR3 is 16 residues long. For the CDR3, the DNA is TGCGCCAGCAGCTTGAATCCTAGCGGGAGGAAAGAGACCCAGTACTTC. Its translation: CASSLNPSGRKETQYF.

This clonotype was observed many times. This CDR3 is CASSYSRLATSYEQYF. In nucleotides, the CDR3 is TGTGCCAGCAGTTACTCGAGACTTGCGACCTCCTACGAGCAGTACTTC. The chain links TRBV6-5 to TRBJ2-7, with D uncertain. CDR3 length: 16 residues. Germline values: CDR1 MNHEY, CDR2 SVGAGI. With 0 bases removed from V and 0 bases from J, the gap between germline ends came to 12 bases.